This T cell receptor (beta chain) emerged from a study of T cells in localized non-small cell lung cancer. Sequenced by immunoSEQ multiplex PCR; TCRdb stores in-frame clones only, minus some. The sample yields about 75,000 clones, 75% to 85% seen once. Notes on this clone: Its antigen is not identified.

Notes on the study in general: There was an association of higher blood T cell density with longer overall survival.

This CDR3 has 15 residues. The germline V gene encodes CDR1 GTSNPN and CDR2 SVGIG (reference sequence). V gave up 4 bases and J gave up 7 bases, with 17 bases separating them. This receptor was taken from a female donor of 60 years or more with stage I lung adenocarcinoma. Sequencing was performed on peripheral blood, taken before any cancer treatment. The chain is built from TRBV30 and TRBJ1-6; a possible D gene is TRBD1 (5 bases). CDR3 coding DNA: TGTGCCTGGACCCTTGATGGGGACGCAAATTCACCCCTCCACTTT. It is translated as CAWTLDGDANSPLHF.